This T cell receptor beta chain was sequenced for a study of identical twins. Carrying unique molecular identifiers, the cDNA also gained a universal primer site through template switching. TCRdb reprocessed the 5' RACE reads via MiXCR and lists one record per CDR3 protein. Of 250,000 or so distinct CDR3 sequences listed, about 9% are singletons. The CDR3 runs to 13 residues. V lost 3 bases to trimming and J lost 5 bases, with 13 bases between them. Germline V gene sequence: CDR1 DFQATT, CDR2 SNEGSKA (reference sequence). Whole-study results and caveats: Rather than following the same donors, the conclusions depended on cross-sectional statistical analysis. Modelling underestimated the level of out-of-frame TCR alpha sharing observed in monozygotic twins.

This clonotype was recorded a few times. Its matching antigen is unknown. Separately, the same data were catalogued under a study of yellow fever vaccine responses in identical twins. That work states: Reportedly, twins' vaccine T cell responses looked partly convergent and partly personalized.

The chain combines TRBV20-1 with TRBJ2-5; TRBD1 is a possible D gene (6 bases). Sequenced material: CD8+ T cells sorted from blood. This clonotype was obtained from a young woman in good health. In nucleotides, the CDR3 is TGCAGTGCTAGTGCAGGGGTTGATGAGACCCAGTACTTC. This gives the protein CSASAGVDETQYF.